The 23 T cell receptor beta chains presented below share a single source sample, sequenced in a study of read filtering for tumor transcriptome and immune sequencing. From roughly 400 ng of RNA, a library with molecular barcoded alpha/delta and beta/gamma adaptors was made. TCRdb used MiXCR to reprocess the reads, holding one entry per CDR3 protein. The data hold approximately 62,000 distinct CDR3 sequences, with roughly 20% observed a single time. Source material: a population of CD138-negative cells sorted from bone marrow. These receptors came from a donor at least 40 years old with multiple myeloma.

Worth noting for this clonotype: A far more abundant clone sits one base away, making this likely a read error. The chain has TRBV6-5 and TRBJ2-1; 8 bases map to TRBD1. The CDR3 is made up of 14 amino acids. CDR1 and CDR2 from the germline V gene are MNHEY and SVGAGI. The CDR3 DNA sequence: TGTGCCAGCAGTAGGACAGGGCTCTACGATGAGCAGTTCTTC. Amino acids: CASSRTGLYDEQFF.

This clonotype was counted many times. This chain uses TRBV6-5 with TRBJ2-3; 8 bases line up with TRBD2. V shed 6 bases and J 4 bases; nucleotides not matched to a gene: 12. Germline values: CDR1 MNHEY, CDR2 SVGAGI. This CDR3 spans 16 amino acids. Here the CDR3 DNA reads TGTGCCAGCAGCCCCATCCGGGGGGGCCGATCAGATACGCAGTATTTT. Its protein product is CASSPIRGGRSDTQYF.

The CDR3, as DNA: TGTGCCAGCAGTGTAGAAACTTCTCCAGCTTTCTTT. It is translated as CASSVETSPAFF. The rearrangement joins TRBV6-1 to TRBJ1-1; no definite D call. Between the trimmed V and J ends, which lost 4 bases and 10 bases, there was a span of 13 bases. The CDR3 has 12 residues. Germline values: CDR1 MNHNS, CDR2 SASEGT.

In its sample, this clonotype was seen many times. The chain recombines TRBV7-6 with TRBJ2-3, with a possible D match to TRBD1 (6 bases). V dropped 1 base and J dropped 3 bases, with 17 bases sitting between them. Germline V CDR1 and CDR2: SGHVS, FNYEAQ. This CDR3 contains 17 residues. The CDR3 nucleotides read TGTGCCAGCAGCTTAGACCCGCCCAGGGGAAGGACAGATACGCAGTATTTT. Its translation is CASSLDPPRGRTDTQYF. Complete variable domain (other parts from reference TRBV7-6 and TRBJ2-3): GAGVSQSPRYKVTKRGQDVALRCDPISGHVSLYWYRQALGQGPEFLTYFNYEAQQDKSGLPNDRFSAERPEGSISTLTIQRTEQRDSAMYRCASSLDPPRGRTDTQYFGPGTRLTVL.

Concerning this clonotype itself: Its ends do not fully match the called genes, so a read error is possible. This chain links TRBV20-1 with TRBJ2-5, with D possibly being TRBD2 (5 bases). Germline loops: CDR1 DFQATT, CDR2 SNEGSKA (reference sequence). The CDR3 is made up of 14 amino acids. The CDR3 coding sequence is TGCACTGCCCAGAAGAATAAGGCTGGGGAGAACCAGTACTTC. As protein: CTAQKNKAGENQYF.

This clonotype was observed a few times. The V gene is TRBV19, the J gene TRBJ1-5; possible D gene TRBD1, 5 bases. The V gene lost 3 bases and the J gene lost 6 bases, with 15 bases spanning the gap. Germline CDR1 and CDR2: LNHDA and SQIVND (reference sequence). The CDR3 is 15 amino acids. The CDR3 DNA follows: TGTGCCAGTAGTATGGGCAGGGAGGGGTCTCAGCCCCAGCATTTT. Translation: CASSMGREGSQPQHF.

In its sample, this clonotype was seen once. A much more abundant neighbour one base away suggests this may be a read error. The chain employs TRBV6-1 and TRBJ1-6, with 10 bases identical to TRBD1. The CDR3 runs to 16 residues. The germline CDR1 and CDR2 sequences are MNHNS and SASEGT. The ends lost 4 bases at V and 7 bases at J; junction bases unmatched: 7. The CDR3 sequence: CASSAPDRGHNSPLHF. CDR3 nucleotides: TGTGCCAGCAGTGCCCCTGACAGGGGGCACAATTCACCCCTCCACTTT.

This chain uses TRBV6-6 with TRBJ1-3; TRBD1 agrees at 7 bases. The CDR3 loop spans 19 amino acids. Germline V gives CDR1 MNHNY, CDR2 SVGAGI (reference sequence). The J segment lost 2 bases and the V segment lost 2 bases, leaving 15 bases of the junction unmatched. In DNA, the CDR3 is TGTGCCAGCAGTTACACCCGGGACAGAGGGACTCTCGCTGGAAACACCATATATTTT. Translating gives CASSYTRDRGTLAGNTIYF.

There are a few counts of this clonotype. Possible read error: a much larger clone is one base away. This chain connects TRBV20-1 to TRBJ2-5, with unresolved D. CDR3 length: 13 amino acids. Germline V gene sequence: CDR1 DFQATT, CDR2 SNEGSKA (reference sequence). This chain's CDR3 is CSASGYDQESQYF. For the CDR3, the DNA is TGCAGTGCTAGCGGGTACGATCAAGAGTCCCAGTACTTC.

As regards this clonotype: This probably arose from a read error, given a far larger clone one base away. Since the CDR3 does not end with the conserved phenylalanine or tryptophan, this likely comes from a read error. The chain combines TRBV5-4 with TRBJ2-1; D is possibly TRBD1 or TRBD2 (6 bases each). V lost 0 bases and J lost 2, with 9 bases in between. Germline CDR1 SGHNT, CDR2 YYREEE (reference sequence). The CDR3 runs to 15 residues. CDR3 sequence: CASSLEGGPYNEQFL. The CDR3 nucleotides are TGTGCCAGCAGCTTGGAGGGGGGACCCTACAATGAGCAGTTCCTC.

The table lists this clonotype with many counts. V is TRBV27 and J is TRBJ2-2, with 9 bases aligning to TRBD2. Germline CDR1 MNHEY, CDR2 SMNVEV (reference sequence). The CDR3 totals 15 residues. V shed 2 bases and J 9 bases; nucleotides not matched to a gene: 7. The CDR3 is CASSLTAGGPRELFF. CDR3 nucleotides: TGTGCCAGCAGTTTAACCGCGGGAGGGCCCCGGGAGCTGTTTTTT.

This clonotype was counted many times. The chain employs TRBV4-1 and TRBJ1-1, with TRBD1 matching over 9 bases. V gave up 3 bases and J gave up 3 bases; unmatched junction bases: 5. CDR3 length: 15 amino acids. Germline CDR1 and CDR2: MGHRA and YSYEKL. CDR3 sequence (DNA): TGCGCCAGCAGCCAGGCCCGACAGGGGGACACTGAAGCTTTCTTT. Encoded protein: CASSQARQGDTEAFF.

The chain carries TRBV12-3 or TRBV12-4 and TRBJ1-5; D might be TRBD1 (5 bases). The CDR3 consists of 14 residues. V shed 5 bases and J shed 5 bases, with 13 bases lying between them. CDR3 residues: CASSPQGFDQPQHF. Written as DNA, the CDR3 is TGTGCCAGCAGTCCCCAGGGTTTTGATCAGCCCCAGCATTTT.

This clonotype was seen many times. V and J are TRBV29-1 and TRBJ2-5; the D is unclear. The CDR3 has 11 amino acids. V lost 5 bases and J lost 1, with 5 bases in between. Germline lookup yields CDR1 SQVTM and CDR2 ANQGSEA. The CDR3 is CSVRPQETQYF. The CDR3 DNA is TGCAGCGTTCGTCCCCAAGAGACCCAGTACTTC.

Comments on this clonotype: This may stem from a read error, because a much larger clone lies one nucleotide away. The V call is TRBV7-9, the J call TRBJ2-7; 8 positions agree with TRBD1. The CDR3 has 14 amino acids. Per germline, CDR1 SEHNR and CDR2 FQNEAQ (reference sequence). CDR3 nucleotides: TGTGCCAGCAGCTTAGCCAGGGGGCATTACGAGCAGCACTTC. Translating it yields CASSLARGHYEQHF.

This clonotype was counted at least ten times. V usage is TRBV7-2 and J usage is TRBJ2-7; 14 bases are a match to TRBD2. The trim removed 0 bases at V and 5 bases at J, leaving 0 bases unmatched. There are 15 residues in the CDR3. The germline V gene has CDR1 SGHTA and CDR2 FQGNSA. The CDR3: CASSLAGLAGDEQYF. Here the CDR3 DNA reads TGTGCCAGCAGCTTAGCGGGACTAGCGGGGGACGAGCAGTACTTC.

Notes on this clonotype: Given a much more abundant clone one base away, this may be a read error. This chain uses TRBV9 with TRBJ2-5; no reliable D call. The germline gives CDR1 SGDLS, CDR2 YYNGEE. Deletions cut 0 bases from V and 1 base from J, with 7 bases between. The CDR3 sequence is 14 residues long. DNA for the CDR3: TGTGCCAGCAGCGTAGGACCGCCCCAAGAGACCCAGTACTTC. Protein product: CASSVGPPQETQYF.

This clonotype was recorded many times. This chain joins TRBV12-3 or TRBV12-4 and TRBJ2-3, with TRBD2 as a possible D gene (7 bases). V was pared by 5 bases and J by 10 bases, with 16 bases between. The length of the CDR3 is 13 residues. CDR3 loop: CASSPPQGRAQYF. CDR3 bases: TGTGCCAGCAGTCCGCCTCAGGGGAGGGCGCAGTATTTT.

As concerns this clonotype: Relative to the germline gene, one junction end is altered; a read error may explain this. The chain is built from TRBV7-9 and TRBJ1-1; D uncertain. Germline V gives CDR1 SEHNR, CDR2 FQNEAQ (reference sequence). This CDR3 spans 15 amino acids. In DNA form, the CDR3 reads TGTGCTAGCAGCGCGGGCCGGGCCGAAGCACCAGAAGCTTTCTTT. Protein product: CASSAGRAEAPEAFF.

This clonotype was seen many times. The rearrangement joins TRBV30 to TRBJ2-3, with D unresolved. Trimming cost V 4 bases and J 4 bases, with 15 bases left between them. This CDR3 is built from 14 residues. The germline gives CDR1 GTSNPN, CDR2 SVGIG (reference sequence). The CDR3 spells CAWNSHSSADTQYF. In DNA form, the CDR3 reads TGTGCCTGGAATTCCCACTCGAGCGCAGATACGCAGTATTTT.

This clonotype was counted ten times or more. V gene TRBV2 combines with J gene TRBJ1-1; 9 bases map to TRBD1. J was trimmed by 6 bases and V by 6 bases; bases with no gene match: 11. Germline CDR1 reads SNHLY; CDR2 reads FYNNEI. There are 15 residues in the CDR3. Written as DNA, the CDR3 is TGTGCCAGCAGCCCTACGACAGGGGGAGGGTCTGAAGCTTTCTTT. This translates into CASSPTTGGGSEAFF.

This clonotype was recorded many times. The chain employs TRBV20-1 and TRBJ2-7; TRBD2 aligns across 8 bases. The CDR3 is made up of 12 amino acids. With 6 bases clipped from V and 5 bases from J, the junction kept 6 bases outside the gene matches. Germline values: CDR1 DFQATT, CDR2 SNEGSKA (reference sequence). The chain's CDR3 is CSAAGLEDEQYF. CDR3 coding DNA: TGCAGTGCCGCGGGACTAGAGGACGAGCAGTACTTC.

This clonotype has at least ten counts. This rearrangement joins TRBV7-2 to TRBJ2-4; TRBD1 matches 10 bases. The CDR3 runs to 15 residues. The ends lost 0 bases at V and 9 bases at J; junction bases unmatched: 5. Germline V gene data show CDR1 as SGHTA and CDR2 as FQGNSA. The CDR3 sequence: CASSLALGQGSIQYF. CDR3 bases: TGTGCCAGCAGCTTAGCCCTGGGACAGGGGTCCATTCAGTACTTC.